The present T cell receptor (beta chain) was sequenced within a study of shared clonotypes between healthy human individuals. This clone has just a few counts. The unsorted PBMC replicate PCRs were performed with approximately 0.3 ug DNA, some 30,000 T cell genomes. The table came from immunoSEQ multiplex PCR; TCRdb's copy has only in-frame clones and leaves some out. The data contain hundreds of thousands of clones, 70% to 80% of them singletons. Trimming took off 0 bases at V and 2 bases at J, with 21 bases between the two ends. Germline V gene sequence: CDR1 LGHNA, CDR2 YSLEER. The CDR3 is 19 amino acids.

The sample comprised PBMCs. This sequence joins TRBV4-3 and TRBJ2-3, with D possibly TRBD2 on 6 matching bases. The sequence derives from a woman between 40 and 55 years old in good health. Some clones in this sample may be carry-over from other donors' samples. The CDR3 region has the DNA TGCGCCAGCAGCCAAGATCGGTCGGGAGCGACGGAGGTCACAGATACGCAGTATTTT. Its translation: CASSQDRSGATEVTDTQYF.